This T cell receptor (beta chain) was identified during a study of T cells in Graves' hyperthyroidism and ophthalmopathy. Study-wide context: Sampling of peripheral blood happened at initial diagnosis, prior to any treatment.

Trimming left V 1 base short and J 10 bases short, with 11 bases between. The CDR3 sequence is 14 residues long. Regions amplified from RNA transcripts were the TCR beta CDR3 regions. The HTBI primer set drove a first-round RT-PCR of the TCR CDR3. TCRdb processed the multiplex PCR reads anew with MiXCR; each CDR3 protein has one entry. The data show hundreds of thousands of distinct CDR3 sequences, less than 20% seen once. This clonotype was recorded a few times. Its antigen remains unknown. Points from the study as a whole: Ophthalmopathy cases were set apart from stable hyperthyroidism by a 13 V-J model.

Calling Graves' hyperthyroidism stable meant ophthalmopathy did not progress within 18 months. The sample comprised blood. The chain is built from TRBV12-3 or TRBV12-4 and TRBJ1-6, with no clear D. This TCR was sampled from a woman aged 18-35 years with Graves' hyperthyroidism. CDR3 sequence (DNA): TGTGCCAGCAGTTTAGGAGGGAGTGAGTCACCCCTCCACTTT. Amino acids: CASSLGGSESPLHF.